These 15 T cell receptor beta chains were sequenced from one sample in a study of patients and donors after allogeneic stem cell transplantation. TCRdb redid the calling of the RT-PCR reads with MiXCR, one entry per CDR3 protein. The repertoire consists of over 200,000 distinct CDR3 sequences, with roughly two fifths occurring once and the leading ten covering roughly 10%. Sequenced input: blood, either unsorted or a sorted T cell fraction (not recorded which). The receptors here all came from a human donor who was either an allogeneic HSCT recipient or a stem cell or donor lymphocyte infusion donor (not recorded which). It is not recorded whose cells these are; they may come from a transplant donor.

The CDR3 protein is CASSSRDGDGDTQYF. In DNA form, the CDR3 reads TGTGCCAGCAGCTCCCGGGACGGGGACGGGGATACGCAGTATTTT. The chain is built from TRBV5-6 and TRBJ2-3, with D perhaps being TRBD1 or TRBD2 (5 bases each). Germline V gene sequence: CDR1 SGHDT, CDR2 YYEEEE. Trimming shortened V by 3 bases and J by 6 bases, and 17 bases separated the two germline ends. CDR3 length: 15 residues.

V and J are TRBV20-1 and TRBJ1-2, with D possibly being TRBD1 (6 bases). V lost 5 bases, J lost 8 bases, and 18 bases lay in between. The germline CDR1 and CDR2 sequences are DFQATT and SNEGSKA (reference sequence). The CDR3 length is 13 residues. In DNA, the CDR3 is TGCAGTGCTGAACACAGGGTTTTAGGGGGCTACACCTTC. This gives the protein CSAEHRVLGGYTF.

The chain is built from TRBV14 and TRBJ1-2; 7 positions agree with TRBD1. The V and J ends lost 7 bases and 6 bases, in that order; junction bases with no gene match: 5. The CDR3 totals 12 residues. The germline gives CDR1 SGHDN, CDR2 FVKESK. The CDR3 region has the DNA TGTGCCAGCAACCAGGGGGGAGATGGCTACACCTTC. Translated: CASNQGGDGYTF.

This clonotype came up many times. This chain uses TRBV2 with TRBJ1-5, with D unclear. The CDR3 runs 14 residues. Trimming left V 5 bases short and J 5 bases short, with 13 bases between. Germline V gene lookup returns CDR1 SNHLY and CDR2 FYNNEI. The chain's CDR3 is CASSLTGGYQPQHF. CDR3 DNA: TGTGCCAGCAGTTTAACTGGTGGTTATCAGCCCCAGCATTTT. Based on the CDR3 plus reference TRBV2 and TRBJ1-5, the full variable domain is EPEVTQTPSHQVTQMGQEVILRCVPISNHLYFYWYRQILGQKVEFLVSFYNNEISEKSEIFDDQFSVERPDGSNFTLKIRSTKLEDSAMYFCASSLTGGYQPQHFGDGTRLSIL.

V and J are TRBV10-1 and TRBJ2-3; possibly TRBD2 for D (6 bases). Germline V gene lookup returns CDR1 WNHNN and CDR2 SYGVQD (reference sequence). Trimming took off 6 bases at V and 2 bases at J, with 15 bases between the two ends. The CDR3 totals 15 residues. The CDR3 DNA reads TGCGCCAGCAGCGAAACCGGGGGATTCACAGATACGCAGTATTTT. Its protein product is CASSETGGFTDTQYF.

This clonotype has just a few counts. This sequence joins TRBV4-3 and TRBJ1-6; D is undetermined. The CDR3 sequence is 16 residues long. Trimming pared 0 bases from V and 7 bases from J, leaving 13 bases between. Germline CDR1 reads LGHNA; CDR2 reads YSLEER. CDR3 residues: CASSQDEGYGNSPLHF. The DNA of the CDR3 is TGCGCCAGCAGCCAAGATGAAGGGTATGGGAATTCACCCCTCCACTTT.

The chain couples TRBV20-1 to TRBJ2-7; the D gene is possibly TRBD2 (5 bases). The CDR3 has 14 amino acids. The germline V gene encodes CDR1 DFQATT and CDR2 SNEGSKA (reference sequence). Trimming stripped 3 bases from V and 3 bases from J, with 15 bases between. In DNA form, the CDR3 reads TGCAGTGCTAGGGTCGTAGCCGCGGGCTACGAGCAGTACTTC. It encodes CSARVVAAGYEQYF.

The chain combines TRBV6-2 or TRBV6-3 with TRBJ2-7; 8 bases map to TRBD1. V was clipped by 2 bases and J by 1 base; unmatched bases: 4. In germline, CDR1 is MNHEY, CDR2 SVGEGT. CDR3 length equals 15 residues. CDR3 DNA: TGTGCCAGCAGTTACCCTCAGGGGGCATCCTACGAGCAGTACTTC. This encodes CASSYPQGASYEQYF.

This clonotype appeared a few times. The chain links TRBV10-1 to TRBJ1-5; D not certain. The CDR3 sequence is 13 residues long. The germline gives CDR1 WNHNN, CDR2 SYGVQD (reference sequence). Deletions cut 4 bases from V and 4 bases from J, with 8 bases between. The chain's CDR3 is CASSGAPNQPQHF. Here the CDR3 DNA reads TGCGCCAGCAGTGGGGCGCCTAATCAGCCCCAGCATTTT.

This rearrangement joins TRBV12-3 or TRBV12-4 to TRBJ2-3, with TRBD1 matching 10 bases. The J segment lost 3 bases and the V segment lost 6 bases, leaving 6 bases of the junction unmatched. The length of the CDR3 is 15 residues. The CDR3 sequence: CASRKTGGETDTQYF. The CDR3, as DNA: TGTGCCAGCAGAAAGACAGGGGGCGAGACAGATACGCAGTATTTT.

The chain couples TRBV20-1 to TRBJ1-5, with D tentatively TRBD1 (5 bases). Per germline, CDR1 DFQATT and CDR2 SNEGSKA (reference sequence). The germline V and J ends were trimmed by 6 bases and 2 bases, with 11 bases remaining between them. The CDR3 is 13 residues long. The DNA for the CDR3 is TGCAGTGCCTCCCGGGGGGGCAATCAGCCCCAGCATTTT. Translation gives CSASRGGNQPQHF.

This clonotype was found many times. In DNA form, the CDR3 reads TGTGCCAGCTCACCATCGCGGGTTTCTAACACTGAAGCTTTCTTT. Its protein is CASSPSRVSNTEAFF. The rearrangement uses TRBV18 and TRBJ1-1; D remains unclear. The CDR3 has 15 residues. The germline gives CDR1 KGHSH, CDR2 LQKENI. With 2 bases removed from V and 2 bases from J, the gap between germline ends came to 12 bases. Filled out from reference TRBV18 and TRBJ1-1, the complete variable domain reads NAGVMQNPRHLVRRRGQEARLRCSPMKGHSHVYWYRQLPEEGLKFMVYLQKENIIDESGMPKERFSAEFPKEGPSILRIQQVVRGDSAAYFCASSPSRVSNTEAFFGQGTRLTVV.

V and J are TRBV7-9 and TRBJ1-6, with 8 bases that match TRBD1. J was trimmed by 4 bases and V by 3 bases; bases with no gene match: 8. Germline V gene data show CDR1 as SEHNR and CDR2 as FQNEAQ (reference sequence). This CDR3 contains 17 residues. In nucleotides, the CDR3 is TGTGCCAGCAGCTTGACTAACAGGGGGGGTTATAATTCACCCCTCCACTTT. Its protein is CASSLTNRGGYNSPLHF.

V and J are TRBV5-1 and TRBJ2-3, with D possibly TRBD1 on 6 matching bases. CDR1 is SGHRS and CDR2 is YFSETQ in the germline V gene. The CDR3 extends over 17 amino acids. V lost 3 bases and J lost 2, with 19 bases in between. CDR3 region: CASSSVTGTRYTDTQYF. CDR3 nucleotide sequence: TGCGCCAGCAGCTCCGTGACCGGGACACGTTACACAGATACGCAGTATTTT.

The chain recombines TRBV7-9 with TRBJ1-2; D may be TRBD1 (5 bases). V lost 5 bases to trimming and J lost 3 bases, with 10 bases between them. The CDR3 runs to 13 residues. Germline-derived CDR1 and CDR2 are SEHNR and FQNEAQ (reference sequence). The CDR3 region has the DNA TGTGCCAGCAGCCCCGGGGGGGACTATGGCTACACCTTC. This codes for CASSPGGDYGYTF.